The present entry profiles one T cell receptor (beta chain) with its context. The antigen remains undetermined. The record originates from a study of T cells in Graves' hyperthyroidism and ophthalmopathy. The study, taken as a whole, reports: Blood also carried most thyroid clonotypes expanded above 0.001.

Diagnosis rested on symptoms, serum thyroxine and TRAb, thyroid ultrasound, and orbital computed tomography. Per the germline V gene, CDR1 is GTSNPN and CDR2 is SVGIG (reference sequence). CDR3 length: 13 amino acids. Deletions cut 2 bases from V and 7 bases from J, with 9 bases between. TCR beta CDR3 regions were amplified from RNA transcripts. Using the HTBI primer set, a first-round RT-PCR was run on the TCR CDR3. From the multiplex PCR reads, TCRdb called clonotypes with MiXCR, one entry per CDR3 protein. In the table there are roughly 520,000 distinct CDR3 sequences, around 24% of which are singletons.

The sample was blood. The TCR comes from a woman between 25 and 40 years old with Graves' ophthalmopathy. The chain links TRBV30 to TRBJ1-6; D unclear. CDR3 loop: CAWSRRGNSPLHF. CDR3 nucleotide sequence: TGTGCCTGGAGTCGACGAGGGAATTCACCCCTCCACTTT.